This entry lists 2 T cell receptor beta chains sequenced from one sample in a study of blood T cell repertoires in COVID-19. The method was immunoSEQ multiplex PCR; TCRdb's version includes in-frame clones alone and lacks a portion of them. In the table there are 95,000 or so clones, about four fifths of which are singletons. Sequenced input: peripheral blood. Receptors were obtained from a human donor in a cohort sampled during active COVID-19.

The chain recombines TRBV4-3 with TRBJ2-1, with D possibly matching TRBD1 (6 bases). This CDR3 is 18 amino acids long. V dropped 8 bases and J dropped 4 bases, with 27 bases sitting between them. Germline V lookup: CDR1 LGHNA, CDR2 YSLEER. In DNA, the CDR3 is TGCGCCAGCGGAACACAGGGTCTGAGGTGGGTGCGTTACAATGAGCAGTTCTTC. Its protein product is CASGTQGLRWVRYNEQFF.

The chain recombines TRBV5-4 with TRBJ1-5, with TRBD1 as a possible D gene (5 bases). V was clipped by 0 bases and J by 5 bases, with 12 bases between them. The CDR3 contains 15 residues. CDR1 is SGHNT and CDR2 is YYREEE in the germline V gene (reference sequence). The CDR3 coding sequence is TGTGCCAGCAGCTTGGGGGGGAGGCCCGATCAGCCCCAGCATTTT. This translates into CASSLGGRPDQPQHF.